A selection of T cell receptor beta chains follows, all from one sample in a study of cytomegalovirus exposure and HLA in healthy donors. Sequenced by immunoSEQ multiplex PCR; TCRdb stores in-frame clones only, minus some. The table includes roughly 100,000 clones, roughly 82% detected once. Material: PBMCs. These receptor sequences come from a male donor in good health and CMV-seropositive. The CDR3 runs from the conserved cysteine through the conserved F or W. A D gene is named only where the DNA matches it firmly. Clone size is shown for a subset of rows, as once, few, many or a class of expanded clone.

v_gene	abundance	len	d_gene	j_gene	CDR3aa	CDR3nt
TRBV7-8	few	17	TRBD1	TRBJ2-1	CASSSTGTAIPYNEQFF	TGTGCCAGCAGCTCCACCGGGACAGCCATCCCCTACAATGAGCAGTTCTTC
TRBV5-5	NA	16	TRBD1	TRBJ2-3	CASSLNPTGGADTQYF	TGTGCCAGCAGCTTGAACCCCACAGGGGGCGCAGATACGCAGTATTTT
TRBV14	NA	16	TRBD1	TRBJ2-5	CASSPLDRASQETQYF	TGTGCCAGCAGCCCCCTTGACAGGGCTTCCCAAGAGACCCAGTACTTC
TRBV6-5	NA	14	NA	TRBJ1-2	CASSPQGGNYGYPF	TGTGCCAGCAGTCCCCAAGGGGGAAACTATGGCTACCCCTTC
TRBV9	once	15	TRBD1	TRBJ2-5	CASSAGQVFQETQYF	TGTGCCAGCAGCGCAGGACAGGTCTTCCAAGAGACCCAGTACTTC
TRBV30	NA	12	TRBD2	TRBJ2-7	CAWSGLAREQYF	TGTGCCTGGAGTGGACTAGCACGCGAGCAGTACTTC
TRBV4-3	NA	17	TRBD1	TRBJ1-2	CASSQDIGQGKFYGYTF	TGCGCCAGCAGCCAAGACATCGGACAGGGGAAATTCTATGGCTACACCTTC
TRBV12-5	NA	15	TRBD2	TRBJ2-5	CASGRGTRVLETQYF	TGTGCTAGTGGTCGGGGGACTAGGGTTTTAGAGACCCAGTACTTC
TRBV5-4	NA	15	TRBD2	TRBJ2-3	CASLFSGGGTDTQYF	TGTGCCAGTCTATTCAGCGGGGGGGGCACAGATACGCAGTATTTT
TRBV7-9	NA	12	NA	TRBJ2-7	CASQGIFHEQYF	TGTGCCAGCCAGGGGATTTTCCACGAGCAGTACTTC